Shown below are 28 T cell receptor beta chains from a single sample sequenced in a study of OX40 agonist ivuxolimab in advanced cancers. Data came from immunoSEQ multiplex PCR; TCRdb stores just in-frame clones and leaves some out. The sample has about 37,000 clones; roughly four fifths are singletons. The sample was CD4+ or CD8+ T cells sorted from blood, taken in a trial of the OX40 agonist ivuxolimab. The receptors were sampled from an adult with an advanced solid tumor such as melanoma, head and neck, liver or kidney cancer.

The V and J genes are TRBV29-1 and TRBJ1-4; D not certain. Germline assignment: CDR1 SQVTM and CDR2 ANQGSEA. The CDR3 is 11 residues long. The ends were cut back, 0 bases at V and 7 bases at J, with 3 bases in the middle. The CDR3 loop reads CSVEEGEKLFF. The CDR3 DNA is TGCAGCGTTGAAGAGGGTGAAAAACTGTTTTTT.

This sequence joins TRBV14 and TRBJ2-5; 7 bases agree with TRBD2. The J call may be in error: the DNA end matches TRBJ2-7 better. Germline values: CDR1 SGHDN, CDR2 FVKESK. This CDR3 contains 15 residues. The CDR3 DNA reads as TGTGCCAGCAGCCAAGATTCCAGCGGGGACTACGAGCAGTACTTC. As protein: CASSQDSSGDYEQYF.

This sequence joins TRBV28 and TRBJ2-3; TRBD2 is a possible D gene (5 bases). V lost 4 bases to trimming and J lost 1 base, with 15 bases between them. This CDR3 has 16 residues. Germline CDR1 reads MDHEN; CDR2 reads SYDVKM. The DNA of the CDR3 is TGTGCCAGCAGTTCCCCCCGAGCGGTTGGCACAGATACGCAGTATTTT. It codes for CASSSPRAVGTDTQYF.

This clone was seen a few times. The genes are TRBV19 and TRBJ2-7; D call uncertain. CDR3 length: 16 residues. V was pared by 0 bases and J by 1 base, with 13 bases between. Germline lookup yields CDR1 LNHDA and CDR2 SQIVND (reference sequence). Here the CDR3 reads CASSIDQFAGSYEQYF. The CDR3 DNA is TGTGCCAGTAGTATAGATCAATTTGCCGGGTCCTACGAGCAGTACTTC.

In this sample, this clone turned up a few times. The genes are TRBV28 and TRBJ1-1, with unresolved D. The germline V gene has CDR1 MDHEN and CDR2 SYDVKM. This CDR3 contains 15 residues. V gave up 2 bases and J gave up 1 base, with 11 bases separating them. CDR3 in amino acids: CASSLGRETNTEAFF. The CDR3 DNA reads TGTGCCAGCAGTTTAGGGAGGGAAACGAACACTGAAGCTTTCTTT.

Remarks on this clone: This specimen includes other DNA sequences encoding the same CDR3. This chain links TRBV7-3 with TRBJ2-3; D may be TRBD2 (5 bases). The CDR3 length is 16 residues. V lost 5 bases and J lost 0, with 15 bases in between. Germline V gene sequence: CDR1 SGHTA, CDR2 FQGTGA. CDR3 sequence (DNA): TGTGCCAGCAGCCTCGGGGTCTCCTCTAGCACAGATACGCAGTATTTT. Residues: CASSLGVSSSTDTQYF.

This chain uses TRBV7-5 with TRBJ2-3; the DNA was not used to check the table's D call, TRBD1. TRBV7-5 is assigned pseudogene status. The CDR3 loop spans 15 amino acids. CDR3 sequence reads: CVRSLGTGRTDTQYF. CDR3 in DNA: TGTGTCAGAAGCCTAGGGACAGGGAGGACAGATACGCAGTATTTT.

The chain employs TRBV27 and TRBJ1-1; tentative D call: TRBD1 (5 bases). The CDR3 loop spans 12 amino acids. Germline V CDR1 and CDR2: MNHEY, SMNVEV (reference sequence). The ends were cut back, 6 bases at V and 6 bases at J, with 11 bases in the middle. DNA for the CDR3: TGTGCCAGCAGCGGGGGAGGGGCTGAAGCTTTCTTT. As protein: CASSGGGAEAFF.

The chain combines TRBV6-8 with TRBJ2-2; TRBD2 aligns across 9 bases. The V and J ends lost 8 bases and 5 bases, in that order; junction bases with no gene match: 12. CDR3 length equals 16 residues. The germline V gene encodes CDR1 MNHGY and CDR2 SAAAGT. The CDR3 region is CASSNSGTSITGELFF. CDR3 in DNA: TGTGCCAGCTCCAATTCCGGGACTAGCATTACCGGGGAGCTGTTTTTT.

The V and J genes are TRBV19 and TRBJ1-1, with D unclear. Germline V gene sequence: CDR1 LNHDA, CDR2 SQIVND (reference sequence). The V end lost 4 bases, the J end lost 4 bases, and 19 bases lay between the germline ends. The CDR3 covers 16 residues. In DNA form, the CDR3 reads TGTGCCAGTAGTACACTTTACGAAGGGTTGGGCACTGAAGCTTTCTTT. Translating it yields CASSTLYEGLGTEAFF. The full variable domain, its missing parts supplied by reference TRBV19 and TRBJ1-1, is DGGITQSPKYLFRKEGQNVTLSCEQNLNHDAMYWYRQDPGQGLRLIYYSQIVNDFQKGDIAEGYSVSREKKESFPLTVTSAQKNPTAFYLCASSTLYEGLGTEAFFGQGTRLTVV.

Regarding this clone: The sample has other DNA sequences that encode this CDR3 too. The gene calls are TRBV7-3 and TRBJ2-3; 8 positions match TRBD2. Germline V lookup: CDR1 SGHTA, CDR2 FQGTGA. CDR3 length: 15 residues. The J segment lost 3 bases and the V segment lost 0 bases, leaving 2 bases of the junction unmatched. Here the CDR3 DNA reads TGTGCCAGCAGCTTAACTAGCGGGGAGACAGATACGCAGTATTTT. Protein: CASSLTSGETDTQYF.

The chain employs TRBV19 and TRBJ2-1; D assignment may be TRBD1 or TRBD2 (5 bases each). Germline V CDR1 and CDR2: LNHDA, SQIVND (reference sequence). V lost 3 bases and J 9 bases, leaving 6 bases between the germline ends. This CDR3 spans 11 amino acids. The DNA of the CDR3 is TGTGCCAGTAGTATGGGGACTGAGCAGTTCTTC. This codes for CASSMGTEQFF.

Within the sample, this clone is hyperexpanded (1% or more). The chain links TRBV19 to TRBJ1-5, with TRBD1 as a possible D gene (5 bases). CDR3 length: 15 amino acids. V lost 8 bases and J lost 0, with 14 bases in between. Germline values: CDR1 LNHDA, CDR2 SQIVND (reference sequence). In nucleotides, the CDR3 is TGTGCCAGTCAAACGGGCGGGGCTAGCAATCAGCCCCAGCATTTT. As protein: CASQTGGASNQPQHF.

This chain connects TRBV30 to TRBJ1-1, with D unresolved. This CDR3 is 14 amino acids long. V was cut by 0 bases and J by 2 bases, with 10 bases left in between. Germline CDR1 and CDR2: GTSNPN and SVGIG (reference sequence). The CDR3 DNA reads TGTGCCTGGAGTGTATTAGGGTCCAACACTGAAGCTTTCTTT. It codes for CAWSVLGSNTEAFF.

The V and J genes are TRBV5-4 and TRBJ2-1; TRBD2 aligns across 9 bases. The CDR3 is made up of 15 amino acids. Trimming at V came to 4 bases and at J to 0 bases, leaving 2 bases not matched to a gene. The germline V gene has CDR1 SGHNT and CDR2 YYREEE (reference sequence). The CDR3, as DNA: TGTGCCAGCAGCACTAGCGGGCCCTCCTACAATGAGCAGTTCTTC. Translated: CASSTSGPSYNEQFF. The full variable domain, completed using reference TRBV5-4 and TRBJ2-1, is ETGVTQSPTHLIKTRGQQVTLRCSSQSGHNTVSWYQQALGQGPQFIFQYYREEENGRGNFPPRFSGLQFPNYSSELNVNALELDDSALYLCASSTSGPSYNEQFFGPGTRLTVL.

V gene TRBV2 combines with J gene TRBJ1-1, with D hard to call. The CDR3 loop spans 16 amino acids. Germline CDR1 reads SNHLY; CDR2 reads FYNNEI. The ends were cut back, 3 bases at V and 1 base at J, with 15 bases in the middle. In DNA form, the CDR3 reads TGTGCCAGCAGTGATTACCAGCTTGCTGGGAACACTGAAGCTTTCTTT. Its translation: CASSDYQLAGNTEAFF.

This chain uses TRBV28 with TRBJ1-4; D is unresolved. Germline loops: CDR1 MDHEN, CDR2 SYDVKM. This CDR3 region has 15 residues. Trimming took 6 bases from V and 6 from J, leaving 17 bases between them. The CDR3 DNA reads TGTGCCAGCAGGACGAGGGTTTCCGGCTATGAAAAACTGTTTTTT. Protein product: CASRTRVSGYEKLFF.

This sequence joins TRBV7-8 and TRBJ2-1, with TRBD2 identical over 14 bases. CDR3 length: 16 amino acids. Germline values: CDR1 SGHVS, CDR2 FQNEAQ. With 5 bases clipped from V and 8 bases from J, the junction kept 8 bases outside the gene matches. CDR3: CASSPWTSGRRYEQFF. In DNA, the CDR3 is TGTGCCAGCAGCCCCTGGACTAGCGGGAGGAGGTATGAGCAGTTCTTC.

As to this clone: The sample has other DNA sequences that encode this CDR3 too. V usage is TRBV27 and J usage is TRBJ2-7; the match to TRBD2 covers 11 bases. The CDR3 runs 13 residues. The V gene's germline CDR1 is MNHEY and CDR2 SMNVEV (reference sequence). V was pared by 5 bases and J by 3 bases, with 0 bases of the junction left unmatched. The CDR3 coding sequence is TGTGCCAGCAGTCTAGCGGGGGGCTACGAGCAGTACTTC. This sequence encodes CASSLAGGYEQYF.

V usage is TRBV13 and J usage is TRBJ2-5; D not certain. The germline V and J ends were trimmed by 0 bases and 3 bases, with 5 bases remaining between them. This CDR3 is built from 13 residues. Germline CDR1 PRHDT, CDR2 FYEKMQ (reference sequence). The CDR3 spells CASSLGAEETQYF. The CDR3 DNA is TGTGCCAGCAGCTTAGGTGCTGAAGAGACCCAGTACTTC.

This rearrangement joins TRBV14 to TRBJ1-2, with D unresolved. This CDR3 is 15 amino acids long. V lost 4 bases, J lost 2 bases, and 14 bases lay in between. The V gene's germline CDR1 is SGHDN and CDR2 FVKESK. The chain's CDR3 is CASSLGGIGNYGYTF. In DNA, the CDR3 is TGTGCCAGCAGCCTCGGAGGTATTGGGAACTATGGCTACACCTTC.

The genes are TRBV28 and TRBJ1-3; D ambiguous. In germline, CDR1 is MDHEN, CDR2 SYDVKM. The CDR3 loop spans 15 amino acids. V was cut by 3 bases and J by 0 bases, with 9 bases left in between. The CDR3 protein is CASSFLRASGNTIYF. DNA for the CDR3: TGTGCCAGCAGTTTTTTGAGAGCCTCTGGAAACACCATATATTTT.

V gene TRBV7-2 combines with J gene TRBJ2-3; 10 bases are shared with TRBD1. Trimming removed 3 bases from V and 11 bases from J; junction bases left unmatched: 8. The CDR3 length is 14 residues. Per germline, CDR1 SGHTA and CDR2 FQGNSA. CDR3 residues: CASSFGTGAGEQYF. In DNA, the CDR3 is TGTGCCAGCAGCTTCGGGACAGGGGCGGGCGAGCAGTATTTT. Filled out from reference TRBV7-2 and TRBJ2-3, the complete variable domain reads GAGVSQSPSNKVTEKGKDVELRCDPISGHTALYWYRQSLGQGLEFLIYFQGNSAPDKSGLPSDRFSAERTGGSVSTLTIQRTQQEDSAVYLCASSFGTGAGEQYFGPGTRLTVL.

CDR3 sequence: CASSLGGEETQYF. The CDR3 DNA reads as TGTGCCAGCAGCTTGGGAGGGGAAGAGACCCAGTACTTC. The V gene is TRBV5-4, the J gene TRBJ2-5; D may match TRBD1 or TRBD2 (5 bases each). V was cut by 0 bases and J by 3 bases, with 6 bases left in between. Germline CDR1 and CDR2: SGHNT and YYREEE (reference sequence). The CDR3 consists of 13 residues.

This clone has at least ten counts. The gene calls are TRBV4-2 and TRBJ1-3; tentatively, D is TRBD1 (6 bases). V lost 4 bases to trimming and J lost 0 bases, with 10 bases between them. Germline V gene lookup returns CDR1 LGHNA and CDR2 YNFKEQ. CDR3 length: 15 residues. In DNA, the CDR3 is TGTGCCAGCAGCCGGGAAGGGGGCTCTGGAAACACCATATATTTT. This encodes CASSREGGSGNTIYF.

The V and J genes are TRBV13 and TRBJ2-1, with D perhaps TRBD1 (6 bases). Germline-derived CDR1 and CDR2 are PRHDT and FYEKMQ (reference sequence). V lost 5 bases, J lost 4 bases, and 9 bases lay in between. The CDR3 covers 13 residues. The CDR3 is CASSPGQYNEQFF. CDR3 DNA: TGTGCCAGCAGCCCGGGACAATACAATGAGCAGTTCTTC. The entire variable domain, with the rest obtained from reference TRBV13 and TRBJ2-1, is as follows: AAGVIQSPRHLIKEKRETATLKCYPIPRHDTVYWYQQGPGQDPQFLISFYEKMQSDKGSIPDRFSAQQFSDYHSELNMSSLELGDSALYFCASSPGQYNEQFFGPGTRLTVL.

This chain connects TRBV4-2 to TRBJ2-1; 7 nucleotides line up with TRBD2. The CDR3 sequence is 16 residues long. CDR1 LGHNA and CDR2 YNFKEQ come from the germline V gene. After removal of 1 base from V and 2 bases from J, the junction contained 5 bases not matched to a gene. Here the CDR3 DNA reads TGTGCCAGCAGCCAAGGGATAGGACTAGCCTACAATGAGCAGTTCTTC. Protein: CASSQGIGLAYNEQFF.

The V and J genes are TRBV5-8 and TRBJ2-7, with a weak D call TRBD1 (6 bases). V lost 0 bases and J 6 bases, leaving 19 bases between the germline ends. This CDR3 is 16 amino acids long. Germline-derived CDR1 and CDR2 are SGHTS and YDEGEE. The CDR3 region has the DNA TGTGCCAGCAGCTTGGATTGGGCAGGGGCGACCATCGAGCAGTACTTC. Protein: CASSLDWAGATIEQYF.